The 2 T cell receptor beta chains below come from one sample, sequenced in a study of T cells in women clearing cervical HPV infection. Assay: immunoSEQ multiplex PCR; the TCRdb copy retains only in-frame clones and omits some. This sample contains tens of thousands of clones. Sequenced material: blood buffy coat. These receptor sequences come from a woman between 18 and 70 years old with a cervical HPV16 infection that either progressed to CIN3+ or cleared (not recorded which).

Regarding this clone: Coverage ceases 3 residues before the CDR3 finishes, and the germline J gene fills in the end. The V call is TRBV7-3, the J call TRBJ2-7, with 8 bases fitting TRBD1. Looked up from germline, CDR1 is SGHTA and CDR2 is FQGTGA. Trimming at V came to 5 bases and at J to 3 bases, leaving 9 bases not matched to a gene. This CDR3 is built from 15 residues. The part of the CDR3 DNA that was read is TGTGCCAGCAGCCCATCGGACAGGGTTGGCTACGAG. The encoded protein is CASSPSDRVGYE. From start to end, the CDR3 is CASSPSDRVGYEQYF.

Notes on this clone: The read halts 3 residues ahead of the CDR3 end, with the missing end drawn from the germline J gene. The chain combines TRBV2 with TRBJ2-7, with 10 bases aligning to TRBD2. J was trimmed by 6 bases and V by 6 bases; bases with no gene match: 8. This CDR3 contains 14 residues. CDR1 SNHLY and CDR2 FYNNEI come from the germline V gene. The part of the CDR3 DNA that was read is TGTGCCAGCAGAGGGGACAGCGGGAGGGCCGAG. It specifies CASRGDSGRAE. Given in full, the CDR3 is CASRGDSGRAEQYF.